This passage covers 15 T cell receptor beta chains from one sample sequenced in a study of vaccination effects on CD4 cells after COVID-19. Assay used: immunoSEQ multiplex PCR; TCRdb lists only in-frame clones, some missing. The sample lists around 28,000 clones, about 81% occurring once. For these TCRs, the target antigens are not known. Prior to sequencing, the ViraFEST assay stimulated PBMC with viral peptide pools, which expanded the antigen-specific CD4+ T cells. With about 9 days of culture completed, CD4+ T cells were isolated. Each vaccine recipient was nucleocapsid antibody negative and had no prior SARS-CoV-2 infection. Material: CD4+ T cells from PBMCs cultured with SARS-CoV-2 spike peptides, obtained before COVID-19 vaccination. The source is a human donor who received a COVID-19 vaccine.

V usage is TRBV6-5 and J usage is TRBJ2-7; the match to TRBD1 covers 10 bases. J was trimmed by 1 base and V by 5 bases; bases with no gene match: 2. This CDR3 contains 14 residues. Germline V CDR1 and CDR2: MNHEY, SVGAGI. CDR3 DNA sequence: TGTGCCAGCAGTAGGACAGGGGGGTCCTACGAGCAGTACTTC. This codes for CASSRTGGSYEQYF.

The CDR3 DNA follows: TGCGCCAGCAGCTTGAATCTAGCGGGAGGGCCGGGAGAGCAGTACTTC. Its protein is CASSLNLAGGPGEQYF. The rearrangement joins TRBV5-1 to TRBJ2-7; 12 nucleotides match TRBD2. Germline V gene sequence: CDR1 SGHRS, CDR2 YFSETQ. The CDR3 totals 16 residues. The junction had 9 bases not matched to a gene; V was cut back by 1 base and J by 7 bases. Complete variable domain (other parts from reference TRBV5-1 and TRBJ2-7): KAGVTQTPRYLIKTRGQQVTLSCSPISGHRSVSWYQQTPGQGLQFLFEYFSETQRNKGNFPGRFSGRQFSNSRSEMNVSTLELGDSALYLCASSLNLAGGPGEQYFGPGTRLTVT.

As DNA, the CDR3 is TGTGCCAGCAGCTTAGTTGGCGGATCCTATGGCTACACCTTC. Its protein product is CASSLVGGSYGYTF. The chain is built from TRBV7-9 and TRBJ1-2; D gene uncertain. Trimming stripped 1 base from V and 4 bases from J, with 10 bases between. CDR3 length: 14 residues. From germline, CDR1 is SEHNR and CDR2 FQNEAQ (reference sequence).

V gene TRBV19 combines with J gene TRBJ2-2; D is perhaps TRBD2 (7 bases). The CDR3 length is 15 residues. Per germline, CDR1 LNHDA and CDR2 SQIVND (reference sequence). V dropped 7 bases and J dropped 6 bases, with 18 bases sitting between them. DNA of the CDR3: TGTGCCAGTACCCCGAGGGGGAGGGTCCCCGGGGAGCTGTTTTTT. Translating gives CASTPRGRVPGELFF.

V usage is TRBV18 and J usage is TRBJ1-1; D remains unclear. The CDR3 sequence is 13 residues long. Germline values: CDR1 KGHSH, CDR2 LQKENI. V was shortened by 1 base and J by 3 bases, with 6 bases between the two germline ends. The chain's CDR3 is CASSPRWHTEAFF. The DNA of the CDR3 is TGTGCCAGCTCACCACGCTGGCACACTGAAGCTTTCTTT.

CDR3 region: CSASIADNEQFF. Written as DNA, the CDR3 is TGCAGTGCTAGTATCGCCGACAATGAGCAGTTCTTC. This chain links TRBV20-1 with TRBJ2-1; D unresolved. The germline V gene encodes CDR1 DFQATT and CDR2 SNEGSKA (reference sequence). The V end was cut by 3 bases, the J end by 5 bases, with 8 bases between. The CDR3 spans 12 residues.

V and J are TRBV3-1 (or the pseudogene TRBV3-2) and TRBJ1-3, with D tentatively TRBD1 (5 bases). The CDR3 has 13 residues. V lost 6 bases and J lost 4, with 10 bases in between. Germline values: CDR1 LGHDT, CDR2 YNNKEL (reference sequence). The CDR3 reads CASRDRGGNTIYF. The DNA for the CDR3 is TGTGCCAGCAGGGATAGGGGAGGAAACACCATATATTTT.

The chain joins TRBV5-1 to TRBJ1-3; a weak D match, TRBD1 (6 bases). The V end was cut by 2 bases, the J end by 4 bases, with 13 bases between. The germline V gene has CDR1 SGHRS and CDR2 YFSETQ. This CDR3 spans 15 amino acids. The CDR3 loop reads CASSFEGVTGNTIYF. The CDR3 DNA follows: TGCGCCAGCAGCTTTGAGGGGGTGACGGGAAACACCATATATTTT.

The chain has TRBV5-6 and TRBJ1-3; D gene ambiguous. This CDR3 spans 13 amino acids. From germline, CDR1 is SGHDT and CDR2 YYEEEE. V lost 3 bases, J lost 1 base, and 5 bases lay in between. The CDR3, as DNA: TGTGCCAGCAGCTGGAGTTCTGGAAACACCATATATTTT. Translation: CASSWSSGNTIYF.

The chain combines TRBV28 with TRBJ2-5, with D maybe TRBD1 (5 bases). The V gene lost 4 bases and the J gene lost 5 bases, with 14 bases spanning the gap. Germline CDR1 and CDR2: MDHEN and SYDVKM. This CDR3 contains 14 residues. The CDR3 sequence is CASSSTVMGETQYF. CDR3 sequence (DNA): TGTGCCAGCAGTTCGACAGTCATGGGGGAGACCCAGTACTTC.

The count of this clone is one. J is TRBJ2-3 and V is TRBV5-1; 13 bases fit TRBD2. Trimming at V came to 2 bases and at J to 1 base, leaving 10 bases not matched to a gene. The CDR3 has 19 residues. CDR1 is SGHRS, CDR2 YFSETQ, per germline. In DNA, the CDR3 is TGCGCCAGCAGCTTAGGTCTACTAGCGGGGGGGCCTGGCACAGATACGCAGTATTTT. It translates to CASSLGLLAGGPGTDTQYF.

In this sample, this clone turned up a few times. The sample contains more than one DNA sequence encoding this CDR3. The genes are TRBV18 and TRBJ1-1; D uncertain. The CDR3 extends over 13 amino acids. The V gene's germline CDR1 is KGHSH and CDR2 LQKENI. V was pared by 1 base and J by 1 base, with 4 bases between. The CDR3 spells CASSPRQNTEAFF. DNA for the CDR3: TGTGCCAGCTCACCACGCCAGAACACTGAAGCTTTCTTT. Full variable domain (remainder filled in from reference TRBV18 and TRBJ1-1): NAGVMQNPRHLVRRRGQEARLRCSPMKGHSHVYWYRQLPEEGLKFMVYLQKENIIDESGMPKERFSAEFPKEGPSILRIQQVVRGDSAAYFCASSPRQNTEAFFGQGTRLTVV.

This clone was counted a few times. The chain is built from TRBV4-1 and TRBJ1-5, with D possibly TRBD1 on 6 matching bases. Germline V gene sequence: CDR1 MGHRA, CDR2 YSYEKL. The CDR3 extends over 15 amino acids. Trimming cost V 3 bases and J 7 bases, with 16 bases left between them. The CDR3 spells CASSQFSLGAQPQHF. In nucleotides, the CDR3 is TGCGCCAGCAGCCAGTTTTCTCTGGGGGCGCAGCCCCAGCATTTT.

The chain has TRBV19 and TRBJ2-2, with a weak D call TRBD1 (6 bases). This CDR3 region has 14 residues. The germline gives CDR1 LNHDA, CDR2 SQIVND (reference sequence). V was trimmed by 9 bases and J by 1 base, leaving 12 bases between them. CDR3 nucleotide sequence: TGTGCCAGCTCACCGGGACAGAACACCGGGGAGCTGTTTTTT. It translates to CASSPGQNTGELFF.

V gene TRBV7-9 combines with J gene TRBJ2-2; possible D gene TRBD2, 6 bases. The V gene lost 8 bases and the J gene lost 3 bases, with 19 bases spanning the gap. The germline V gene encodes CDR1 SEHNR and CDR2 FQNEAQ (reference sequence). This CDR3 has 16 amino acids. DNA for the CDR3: TGTGCCAGCCTCCGGGGAGGTAGCGGTTACACCGGGGAGCTGTTTTTT. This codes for CASLRGGSGYTGELFF.